Sequencing of this T cell receptor beta chain was carried out in a study of shared clonotypes between healthy human individuals (dated by TCRdb to 2020 to 2021). Regarding the study in general: Three men and a couple of women, aged 18 to 49 years, made up the cohort. For each donor, CD4 naive and CD4 memory were each run on three plates, CD8 naive on two plates, and CD8 memory on one plate. To estimate repertoire size and how much clonotypes are shared between individuals, the study performed deep sequencing of blood TCR repertoires from 4 to 6 healthy adults. To increase sequencing depth and limit assay-specific biases, TCR repertoire library preparation and sequencing were carried out by different laboratories using diverse techniques. Between about 0.8 and 9 billion PBMCs per donor were obtained by leukapheresis. What the authors observed across the whole study: Approximately 5% of naive CD4, 3.5% of naive CD8, roughly 2.4% of memory CD4, and approximately 0.4% of memory CD8 clonotypes were shared across several donors. Sampling was restricted to blood, and TCR repertoires in tissue are likely to differ from TCR repertoires in blood. Based on pairwise subsampling, the degree of clonotype sharing among donors was expected to be affected by sequencing depth. Clonotypes shared by all four sorted-subset donors showed higher generation probabilities than non-shared clonotypes. Naive subsets generally had larger estimated clonotype richness than memory subsets. Because the study included only a small number of donors, the genetic and exposure-history diversity represented was limited. Even with the large sequencing depth, rarefaction of the sorted-subset datasets indicated that sequencing was incomplete.

As to this clone: No cognate antigen has been identified for it. No base-level quality is on record; no much larger clone is a single base apart.

Using the deep immunoSEQ assay, multiplex PCR amplified TCR CDR3 regions from genomic DNA. Genomic DNA extracted from each cell subset was distributed evenly over all wells of several immunoSEQ 96-well plates, and each plate served as one replicate. For sorted subsets, approximately 200 ng of genomic DNA, equivalent to 25,000 to 35,000 T cell genomes, went into each replicate PCR. Purified libraries were quantified with a Qubit 3.0 fluorometer, sized on a Bioanalyzer 2100, and re-quantified with the KAPA Library Quantification kit. Every immunoSEQ 96-well plate was sequenced on a dedicated single-read 150-cycle Illumina NextSeq 550 flow cell. Under the source paper's analysis protocol: The immunoSEQ output contained only junctional sequences without quality scores, so filtering could not match that applied to full-length reads. Sequences were annotated with PyIR, a Python wrapper for IgBLAST v1.9, and V/J genes and CDR3 were assigned using IMGT germline references. Reads were filtered out if the reads had weak V/J assignments (E-value above 1e-6), no CDR3, stop codons, out-of-frame junctions, or ambiguous translated residues. V3J clonotypes were defined by identical inferred V gene, J gene, and CDR3 amino acid sequence. The percentage overlap between two repertoires was calculated by dividing the number of shared unique clonotypes by the size of the smaller repertoire. Three approaches were used to assess repertoire richness: RTK rarefaction, the Chao1 estimator, and Recon v2.1 estimates of unobserved clonotypes. For all TCRbeta clonotypes obtained by the gDNA method from a handful of donors, generation probabilities were computed with OLGA. The source is immuneACCESS, and TCRdb retained only in-frame sequences with V and J called. Part of the clones is not carried over; for the studies checked, unresolved V genes explain less than half of this, and the remainder is unexplained. V, J and clone size are taken as reported in that table, and D and trimming were inferred from the DNA itself. The sample records around 2.1 million clones, approximately 94% of which are singletons. The top ten hold more than 0.1% of the sample.

The donors were healthy, HIV-negative adults who had no recently reported acute infections or vaccinations. Every donor was a Caucasian adult living in Nashville, Tennessee, USA. CD4+ T cells were enriched by magnetic negative selection; naive cells were then positively selected on CD45RA, and the negative fraction formed the memory subset. Blood was collected by leukapheresis, and PBMCs were isolated by Ficoll-Histopaque density gradient centrifugation and then cryopreserved in liquid nitrogen vapor phase. Analytical flow cytometry was used to check the purity and quantity of every magnetically sorted T cell population. Each sorted fraction had its genomic DNA isolated and then quantified by UV absorbance on a Nanodrop 2000c. The sample was naive CD4+ T cells sorted from blood. What the cell subset or site label conveys for this sample: CD45RA+ positively selected. This clonotype was sampled from a man aged 18 to 29 in good health.

The DNA sequence is as follows: TGTGCCAGCAGCCGCGGGGGTCTAGGGGCCTACGAGCAGTACTTC. This encodes CASSRGGLGAYEQYF. In this chain, TRBV9 is recombined with TRBJ2-7, with 7 central nucleotides matching TRBD2. CDR1 is given as SGDLS and CDR2 as YYNGEE, both from the germline V gene. The CDR3 runs 15 amino acids, cysteine and phenylalanine included. Only the CDR3 part of the read is kept: 45 bases, read in frame from the first base. The V end gives up 4 bases and the J end 2 bases, leaving 9 bases in the junction not matched to a gene.